These 16 T cell receptor beta chains came from one sample sequenced in a study of blood T cell repertoires in COVID-19. Libraries were prepared by immunoSEQ multiplex PCR; TCRdb keeps only in-frame clonotypes and omits some of them. This sample has some 110,000 clones, with 82% found just once. What was sequenced was peripheral blood. The receptors originated from a woman between 65 and 79 years old with acute or convalescent COVID-19.

V and J are TRBV10-3 and TRBJ2-2, with TRBD2 matching 8 bases. The trim removed 6 bases at V and 8 bases at J, leaving 8 bases unmatched. Per germline, CDR1 ENHRY and CDR2 SYGVKD. The CDR3 spans 14 residues. This CDR3 is CAIRSGGLTGELFF. The CDR3, as DNA: TGTGCCATCAGAAGCGGGGGTTTAACGGGGGAGCTGTTTTTT.

This clone was recorded only once. This chain connects TRBV5-5 to TRBJ2-5; 7 bases agree with TRBD1. This CDR3 is built from 14 residues. Germline CDR1 SGHKS, CDR2 YYEKEE (reference sequence). Trimming cost V 4 bases and J 5 bases; bases outside gene matches: 8. This CDR3 reads CASSMTGNRETQYF. In nucleotides, the CDR3 is TGTGCCAGCAGCATGACAGGGAATCGGGAGACCCAGTACTTC.

This rearrangement joins TRBV4-1 to TRBJ2-1; D is unclear. This CDR3 comprises 13 residues. Germline V CDR1 and CDR2: MGHRA, YSYEKL. Trimming cost V 0 bases and J 12 bases, with 12 bases left between them. The CDR3 here is CASSQDTGYRQFF. The CDR3 DNA sequence: TGCGCCAGCAGCCAAGATACCGGTTATAGGCAGTTCTTC.

With regard to this clone: The junction does not match germline at one end; this may be a read error. V and J are TRBV3-1 (or the pseudogene TRBV3-2) and TRBJ1-2, with D unresolved. The CDR3 spans 11 residues. CDR1 is LGHDT and CDR2 is YNNKEL in the germline V gene (reference sequence). CDR3 residues: CASSQNFGYTF. DNA for the CDR3: TGTGCCAGCAGCCAAAACTTTGGCTACACCTTC.

This chain uses TRBV6-5 with TRBJ2-2, with D possibly matching TRBD1 (6 bases). From germline, CDR1 is MNHEY and CDR2 SVGAGI. This CDR3 spans 15 amino acids. The V end lost 9 bases, the J end lost 2 bases, and 16 bases lay between the germline ends. The CDR3 bases are TGTGCCAGTAGGCAACAGGGTCAAAACACCGGGGAGCTGTTTTTT. Its translation: CASRQQGQNTGELFF.

This clone was seen a few times. The V gene is TRBV7-9, the J gene TRBJ2-1; TRBD2 is a possible D gene (6 bases). CDR3 size: 13 residues. V was clipped by 8 bases and J by 7 bases, with 15 bases between them. Germline V gene lookup returns CDR1 SEHNR and CDR2 FQNEAQ (reference sequence). CDR3 bases: TGTGCCAGCGGAGATGGGGGGTGGAATGAGCAGTTCTTC. It is translated as CASGDGGWNEQFF.

The chain links TRBV6-2 or TRBV6-3 to TRBJ2-1; weak D call: TRBD2 (6 bases). The V gene lost 0 bases and the J gene lost 3 bases, with 9 bases spanning the gap. CDR3 size: 15 residues. Germline lookup yields CDR1 MNHEY and CDR2 SVGEGT. CDR3 region: CASSYSTGDYNEQFF. As DNA, the CDR3 is TGTGCCAGCAGTTACTCGACGGGGGACTACAATGAGCAGTTCTTC.

The chain recombines TRBV12-2 with TRBJ2-7; the D call TRBD2 from the table was never checked on the DNA. TRBV12-2 corresponds to a pseudogene. CDR3 length: 14 amino acids. The chain's CDR3 is CASRRLAGPYEQYV. The DNA of the CDR3 is TGTGCAAGTCGCCGTCTAGCGGGGCCCTACGAGCAGTACGTC.

The chain employs TRBV7-2 and TRBJ2-1; 8 positions match TRBD1. Germline loops: CDR1 SGHTA, CDR2 FQGNSA. CDR3 length: 15 amino acids. J gave up 3 bases and V 3 bases, and 4 bases lay outside the gene matches. CDR3 DNA: TGTGCCAGCAGCTTCGACAGGGGAAGCTACAATGAGCAGTTCTTC. It encodes CASSFDRGSYNEQFF.

V and J are TRBV11-3 and TRBJ1-1; 10 bases are a match to TRBD1. Germline values: CDR1 SGHNT, CDR2 YENEEA. The CDR3 is made up of 14 amino acids. V shed 4 bases, J shed 4 bases, and the junction held 3 bases outside the gene matches. CDR3 sequence: CASSYRDRGTEAFF. The CDR3 coding sequence is TGTGCCAGCAGCTACCGGGACAGGGGCACTGAAGCTTTCTTT.

The CDR3, as DNA: TGTGCCAGCAGTTCTCATAGGACTAGCATGAATGAGCAGTTCTTC. It is translated as CASSSHRTSMNEQFF. The V gene is TRBV27, the J gene TRBJ2-1, with 8 positions matching TRBD2. With V trimmed by 4 bases and J by 7 bases, 9 bases remained unmatched. CDR1 MNHEY and CDR2 SMNVEV come from the germline V gene (reference sequence). This CDR3 is 15 amino acids long.

V is TRBV6-5 and J is TRBJ2-5; perhaps TRBD2 as D (5 bases). The CDR3 totals 13 residues. Germline CDR1 reads MNHEY; CDR2 reads SVGAGI. Trimming stripped 2 bases from V and 5 bases from J, with 9 bases between. CDR3 in DNA: TGTGCCAGCAGTTACCGGGGTACGGAGACCCAGTACTTC. Residues: CASSYRGTETQYF.

CDR3 nucleotide sequence: TGTGCCAGCAGTTCCCTAGTAAATGAGCAGTTCTTC. This encodes CASSSLVNEQFF. V is TRBV27 and J is TRBJ2-1; D gene unclear. Trimming took off 4 bases at V and 7 bases at J, with 8 bases between the two ends. Germline V gene lookup returns CDR1 MNHEY and CDR2 SMNVEV (reference sequence). The CDR3 is 12 amino acids.

The chain recombines TRBV7-3 with TRBJ2-7; D is perhaps TRBD1 (6 bases). The V end was cut by 3 bases, the J end by 0 bases, with 9 bases between. This CDR3 is built from 14 residues. Germline loops: CDR1 SGHTA, CDR2 FQGTGA. DNA of the CDR3: TGTGCCAGCAGCTTGTCAGGGGACTCCTACGAGCAGTACTTC. This encodes CASSLSGDSYEQYF.

CDR3 bases: TGTGCCAGCAGCGTAGGTCCAGGGGACACCGGGGAGCTGTTTTTT. This translates into CASSVGPGDTGELFF. The rearrangement joins TRBV9 to TRBJ2-2; D perhaps matches TRBD1 (6 bases). From germline, CDR1 is SGDLS and CDR2 YYNGEE. There are 15 residues in the CDR3. The V and J ends lost 0 bases and 3 bases respectively, with 9 bases between them.

The chain links TRBV19 to TRBJ1-4; possible D gene TRBD1, 6 bases. Trimming left V 3 bases short and J 3 bases short, with 14 bases between. Germline assignment: CDR1 LNHDA and CDR2 SQIVND (reference sequence). This CDR3 has 16 amino acids. The CDR3 protein is CASSITGIRANEKLFF. The CDR3 DNA is TGTGCCAGTAGTATCACAGGGATTCGTGCTAATGAAAAACTGTTTTTT.